Listed here are 7 T cell receptor beta chains from one sample, sequenced in a study of T cell responses to AZD1222 COVID-19 vaccine. This table comes from immunoSEQ multiplex PCR, and its TCRdb copy is limited to in-frame clones, with some not included. The sample consists of about 120,000 clones, more than 80% of them appearing once. The sample in question was peripheral blood, obtained on day 0 of AZD1222 vaccination. The receptors derive from an adult in good health.

This clone was observed a single time. The chain carries TRBV19 and TRBJ2-7, with 8 bases identical to TRBD2. The CDR3 runs to 13 residues. Germline CDR1 reads LNHDA; CDR2 reads SQIVND (reference sequence). After removal of 7 bases from V and 0 bases from J, the junction contained 2 bases not matched to a gene. The CDR3 DNA reads as TGTGCCAGTACAGGGACTAGCTCCTACGAGCAGTACTTC. Translation gives CASTGTSSYEQYF.

CDR3 coding DNA: TGTGCCAGTAGTATCCTGGGACTAGCGGGAGTCGGTGAGCAGTTCTTC. Its translation is CASSILGLAGVGEQFF. This chain uses TRBV19 with TRBJ2-1; 14 positions match TRBD2. CDR3 size: 16 residues. The junction had 7 bases not matched to a gene; V was cut back by 3 bases and J by 9 bases. The germline gives CDR1 LNHDA, CDR2 SQIVND (reference sequence).

The chain combines TRBV29-1 with TRBJ2-2, with 7 nucleotides matching TRBD1. The germline V gene encodes CDR1 SQVTM and CDR2 ANQGSEA. The ends lost 7 bases at V and 5 bases at J; junction bases unmatched: 10. The CDR3 runs to 14 residues. Written as DNA, the CDR3 is TGCAGCGCTGCCAGACAGGGAAGAACCGGGGAGCTGTTTTTT. It specifies CSAARQGRTGELFF.

The genes are TRBV15 and TRBJ1-4; 7 positions agree with TRBD1. Trimming took 2 bases from V and 2 from J; bases not matched to a gene: 20. The CDR3 runs to 21 residues. Germline assignment: CDR1 LNHNV and CDR2 YYDKDF (reference sequence). The CDR3 here is CATSRHPETGSFGGTNEKLFF. CDR3 coding DNA: TGTGCCACCAGCAGACATCCCGAGACAGGGTCATTCGGTGGGACTAATGAAAAACTGTTTTTT.

V gene TRBV30 combines with J gene TRBJ1-5, with D maybe TRBD1 (6 bases). Trimming removed 7 bases from V and 4 bases from J, with 14 bases in between. Germline CDR1 and CDR2: GTSNPN and SVGIG (reference sequence). This CDR3 contains 13 residues. This CDR3 is CASTGGANQPQHF. Here the CDR3 DNA reads TGTGCCTCTACGGGGGGGGCGAATCAGCCCCAGCATTTT.

This rearrangement joins TRBV6-5 to TRBJ1-3, with 7 nucleotides matching TRBD1. V was clipped by 11 bases and J by 2 bases; unmatched bases: 6. This CDR3 comprises 13 residues. Germline V gene sequence: CDR1 MNHEY, CDR2 SVGAGI. This CDR3 reads CAATGVAGNTIYF. The CDR3 DNA reads as TGTGCCGCCACAGGGGTAGCTGGAAACACCATATATTTT.

The chain uses TRBV5-1 and TRBJ1-5; 11 bases align to TRBD1. This CDR3 has 15 residues. Trimming removed 0 bases from V and 6 bases from J; junction bases left unmatched: 2. In germline, CDR1 is SGHRS, CDR2 YFSETQ. CDR3 sequence: CASSLGTGGSQPQHF. CDR3 DNA: TGCGCCAGCAGCTTGGGGACAGGGGGCAGTCAGCCCCAGCATTTT.